The T cell receptor beta chain described here comes from a study of blood T cells in healthy people across ages. Combining a sample-barcoded 5' primer with a J-beta primer mix, a second PCR ran for roughly 6 to 12 cycles. MiXCR, applied by TCRdb to the 5' RACE reads, yields one record per CDR3 protein. The sample has hundreds of thousands of distinct CDR3 sequences, 40% to 45% seen once; the top ten hold around 30%. This CDR3 contains 14 residues. The V gene's germline CDR1 is MNHEY and CDR2 SMNVEV (reference sequence). Trimming shortened V by 2 bases and J by 2 bases, and 8 bases separated the two germline ends. Donor samples were obtained from healthy Caucasian individuals from Russia, aged roughly 6 to 95. Peripheral blood, about 9.4 milliliters per donor, was collected. PBMCs numbering at least 6.5 million were isolated per sample. Samples each had at least 5.5 micrograms of total RNA extracted.

The chain joins TRBV27 to TRBJ2-3, with D unresolved. The sample comprised blood. This sequence was found in an elderly man in good health. The CDR3 spells CASSLNIPTDTQYF. For the CDR3, the DNA is TGTGCCAGCAGTTTAAACATCCCCACAGATACGCAGTATTTT.